Below, one TCR beta chain is given with its context. What it binds is not known. The sample comes from a study of T cells in Graves' hyperthyroidism and ophthalmopathy. Overall study results and limits: Most clonotypes expanded in the thyroid (above 0.001) were also present in blood. Ophthalmopathy was model-predicted a median about 6.9 months pre-onset. A model using 13 V-J features told ophthalmopathy apart from stable hyperthyroidism.

Hyperthyroidism in the patients, aged 18 to 65, was newly diagnosed and under 2 months in duration. Amplification of TCR beta CDR3 regions was performed using RNA transcripts as template. The TCR CDR3 first-round RT-PCR relied on the HTBI primer set. TCRdb fed the multiplex PCR reads into MiXCR, producing one record per CDR3 protein. Of more than 550,000 distinct CDR3 sequences in the sample, 17% were seen once. Germline-derived CDR1 and CDR2 are LNHDA and SQIVND (reference sequence). The CDR3 has 18 residues. V shed 6 bases and J 4 bases; nucleotides not matched to a gene: 18. This clonotype originated in a man aged 45-65 years with Graves' hyperthyroidism. The sequenced sample consisted of blood. The chain couples TRBV19 to TRBJ2-7; the match to TRBD1 covers 10 bases. The CDR3 is CASSPASSFGQGVYEQYF. The CDR3 DNA reads as TGTGCCAGTAGCCCTGCGTCCTCCTTCGGACAGGGGGTTTACGAGCAGTACTTC.